The 30 T cell receptor beta chains below come from one sample, sequenced in a study of T cell repertoires in cytomegalovirus infection. These receptors have no known antigen. TCRdb passed the reads through MiXCR, listing each CDR3 protein once. Of about 830,000 distinct CDR3 sequences listed, approximately 32% were seen once; the top ten hold around 12%. Source: cultured CD8+ T cells from PBMCs, taken from culture after CMV antigen stimulation. The receptors come from a human donor in good health (CMV status not recorded). Some clones in this sample may be carry-over from other donors' samples.

The chain is built from TRBV27 and TRBJ2-5, with D tentatively TRBD1 (7 bases). The CDR3 runs 13 residues. V was clipped by 7 bases and J by 12 bases, with 21 bases between them. Germline CDR1 and CDR2: MNHEY and SMNVEV (reference sequence). The CDR3 loop is CASTPPGGTSEYF. CDR3 coding DNA: TGTGCCAGCACCCCCCCAGGGGGGACGTCCGAGTACTTC.

In the case of this clonotype: A much larger clone differs by one base, so this may be a read error. The V call is TRBV7-9, the J call TRBJ2-5; 7 bases match TRBD1. The V gene's germline CDR1 is SEHNR and CDR2 FQNEAQ (reference sequence). The CDR3 loop spans 17 amino acids. The trim removed 3 bases at V and 4 bases at J, leaving 14 bases unmatched. CDR3 in amino acids: CASSLRTGQRAPETQYF. The CDR3 bases are TGTGCCAGCAGCTTGCGCACGGGACAGAGGGCGCCAGAGACCCAGTACTTC.

With regard to this clonotype: A much larger clone lies a single base off, so this may be a read error. This chain joins TRBV7-2 and TRBJ2-3, with D hard to call. CDR3 length equals 12 residues. Germline V gene data show CDR1 as SGHTA and CDR2 as FQGNSA. Trimming stripped 1 base from V and 6 bases from J, with 5 bases between. Here the CDR3 reads CASSLGMDTQYF. CDR3 bases: TGTGCCAGCAGCTTAGGGATGGATACGCAGTATTTT.

This clonotype has more than one count but fewer than ten. DNA of the CDR3: TGTGCCAGCAGCTCGGCGGATACCCCAGAAGAGCAGTACGTC. Translation: CASSSADTPEEQYV. The chain uses TRBV7-9 and TRBJ2-7; D is unclear. Trimming took off 4 bases at V and 7 bases at J, with 17 bases between the two ends. This CDR3 region has 14 residues. Germline CDR1 SEHNR, CDR2 FQNEAQ (reference sequence).

The rearrangement uses TRBV7-6 and TRBJ2-2, with D possibly being TRBD1 (5 bases). Between the trimmed V and J ends, which lost 2 bases and 3 bases, there was a span of 13 bases. The CDR3 spans 16 residues. Germline assignment: CDR1 SGHVS and CDR2 FNYEAQ. Here the CDR3 reads CASSLKGSKYTGELFF. CDR3 nucleotide sequence: TGTGCCAGCAGCTTAAAGGGGTCCAAATACACCGGGGAGCTGTTTTTT.

The table lists this clonotype with a few counts. The rearrangement uses TRBV7-6 and TRBJ2-5; D possibly corresponds to TRBD1 (6 bases). V was trimmed by 3 bases and J by 3 bases, leaving 11 bases between them. Germline V gene sequence: CDR1 SGHVS, CDR2 FNYEAQ. The CDR3 runs to 14 residues. The chain's CDR3 is CASSFTDRKETQYF. CDR3 in DNA: TGTGCCAGCAGCTTCACGGACAGAAAAGAGACCCAGTACTTC.

This chain uses TRBV6-1 with TRBJ1-1; possibly TRBD1 for D (5 bases). This CDR3 is built from 17 residues. The germline V and J ends were trimmed by 0 bases and 1 base, with 15 bases remaining between them. Germline CDR1 MNHNS, CDR2 SASEGT. The CDR3 loop is CASSEAGKGIRNTEAFF. CDR3 DNA sequence: TGTGCCAGCAGTGAAGCAGGGAAGGGGATTCGGAACACTGAAGCTTTCTTT.

In this sample, this clonotype turned up a few times. The chain combines TRBV7-9 with TRBJ2-7; 10 bases line up with TRBD2. The CDR3 has 15 residues. The germline V gene has CDR1 SEHNR and CDR2 FQNEAQ (reference sequence). J gave up 3 bases and V 6 bases, and 8 bases lay outside the gene matches. The CDR3 here is CASRRGTSENYEQYF. The CDR3 DNA reads as TGTGCCAGCAGGCGCGGGACTAGCGAAAACTACGAGCAGTACTTC.

In this sample, this clonotype turned up a few times. This chain connects TRBV7-9 to TRBJ1-2, with 7 bases that match TRBD1. Germline assignment: CDR1 SEHNR and CDR2 FQNEAQ (reference sequence). This CDR3 has 11 amino acids. The ends lost 5 bases at V and 8 bases at J; junction bases unmatched: 2. DNA of the CDR3: TGTGCCAGCAGCGGACAGGCAGGCTACACCTTC. Its protein product is CASSGQAGYTF.

This clonotype was seen many times. J is TRBJ1-6 and V is TRBV7-2; D call uncertain. This CDR3 contains 14 residues. V lost 1 base and J lost 10, with 11 bases in between. Germline V CDR1 and CDR2: SGHTA, FQGNSA. The CDR3 coding sequence is TGTGCCAGCAGCTTAGAGTTTTGGCGGTCACCCCTCCACTTT. Protein sequence: CASSLEFWRSPLHF.

A word on this clonotype: A much bigger clone sits one base away, suggesting this may be a read error. CDR3 sequence (DNA): TGTGCCAGCAGCCAAGCTTTTGATCTAAACTATGGCTACGCCTTC. This translates into CASSQAFDLNYGYAF. J is TRBJ1-2 and V is TRBV4-2, with D hard to call. This CDR3 region has 15 residues. Per germline, CDR1 LGHNA and CDR2 YNFKEQ.

J is TRBJ1-1 and V is TRBV13; the D gene is possibly TRBD1 (5 bases). Germline loops: CDR1 PRHDT, CDR2 FYEKMQ (reference sequence). Between the trimmed V and J ends, which lost 4 bases and 6 bases, there was a span of 9 bases. This CDR3 contains 12 residues. The CDR3 DNA sequence: TGTGCCAGCAGCTCACAGGCCGCTGAAGCTTTCTTT. Residues: CASSSQAAEAFF.

Only a few counts were recorded for this clonotype. The rearrangement uses TRBV7-8 and TRBJ1-1; 8 nucleotides agree with TRBD1. Per the germline V gene, CDR1 is SGHVS and CDR2 is FQNEAQ. The CDR3 totals 18 residues. The trim removed 1 base at V and 2 bases at J, leaving 12 bases unmatched. CDR3 sequence reads: CASSLVVRGRPLNTEAFF. Here the CDR3 DNA reads TGTGCCAGCAGCTTAGTCGTCAGGGGGCGACCACTTAACACTGAAGCTTTCTTT.

The chain links TRBV12-3 or TRBV12-4 to TRBJ2-3; the D is unclear. The CDR3 runs to 12 residues. The V end was cut by 6 bases, the J end by 5 bases, with 9 bases between. The CDR3 coding sequence is TGTGCCAGCAGAGGGTTGGTAGATACGCAGTATTTT. Translating it yields CASRGLVDTQYF.

The V gene is TRBV12-3 or TRBV12-4, the J gene TRBJ1-1, with D possibly TRBD1 on 5 matching bases. With 1 base removed from V and 13 bases from J, the gap between germline ends came to 16 bases. The CDR3 contains 13 residues. DNA for the CDR3: TGTGCCAGCAGTTTAGGAGTCGCAGGGAAAGTTTTCTTT. Protein product: CASSLGVAGKVFF.

The chain carries TRBV2 and TRBJ2-3; 8 bases are a match to TRBD2. Germline V gene lookup returns CDR1 SNHLY and CDR2 FYNNEI. The CDR3 spans 15 residues. Germline trimming cut 2 bases from V and 5 bases from J; bases unmatched to any gene: 6. DNA for the CDR3: TGTGCCAGCAGTGAAACGGGGGGGCCTGGAGATACGCAGTATTTT. The encoded protein is CASSETGGPGDTQYF.

The rearrangement uses TRBV12-3 or TRBV12-4 and TRBJ1-1; D not certain. CDR3 length: 13 residues. The V end was cut by 8 bases, the J end by 0 bases, with 10 bases between. CDR3: CASEKGMNTEAFF. The CDR3 nucleotides are TGTGCCAGCGAAAAAGGCATGAACACTGAAGCTTTCTTT.

The chain employs TRBV7-6 and TRBJ1-4; D gene ambiguous. V gave up 5 bases and J gave up 4 bases, with 11 bases separating them. This CDR3 is built from 14 residues. Germline CDR1 is SGHVS and CDR2 is FNYEAQ. The CDR3 region is CASSPRTDNEKLFF. The CDR3 DNA sequence: TGTGCCAGCAGCCCACGGACGGATAATGAAAAACTGTTTTTT.

Here the CDR3 reads CANTNPQAGGFMETQYF. CDR3 DNA sequence: TGTGCCAACACCAACCCCCAAGCGGGGGGTTTTATGGAGACCCAGTACTTC. J is TRBJ2-5 and V is TRBV12-3 or TRBV12-4; TRBD2 agrees at 9 bases. Germline trimming cut 10 bases from V and 5 bases from J; bases unmatched to any gene: 20. This CDR3 contains 17 residues.

The rearrangement links TRBV7-6 to TRBJ2-6; unclear D gene. Germline loops: CDR1 SGHVS, CDR2 FNYEAQ. The CDR3 contains 16 residues. V was clipped by 1 base and J by 4 bases, with 11 bases between them. The CDR3 DNA follows: TGTGCCAGCAGCTTAGACGAAGCGATCGGGGCCAACGTCCTGACTTTC. Translating it yields CASSLDEAIGANVLTF.

This clonotype has only a few counts. The V and J genes are TRBV12-3 or TRBV12-4 and TRBJ2-5; TRBD2 agrees at 15 bases. V was pared by 4 bases and J by 2 bases, with 8 bases of the junction left unmatched. The CDR3 sequence is 18 residues long. The CDR3 here is CASSWTSGGARGQETQYF. The DNA of the CDR3 is TGTGCCAGCAGTTGGACTAGCGGGGGGGCCAGGGGACAAGAGACCCAGTACTTC.

The chain recombines TRBV12-3 or TRBV12-4 with TRBJ1-5; D is undetermined. V lost 8 bases and J 6 bases, leaving 14 bases between the germline ends. The CDR3 consists of 13 residues. The CDR3 DNA follows: TGTGCCAGCCGCGGAGGGAAGGGTCAGCCCCAGCATTTT. Translating gives CASRGGKGQPQHF.

This clonotype was found many times. The rearrangement joins TRBV7-9 to TRBJ2-5, with 9 positions matching TRBD2. The germline V gene encodes CDR1 SEHNR and CDR2 FQNEAQ (reference sequence). The ends lost 1 base at V and 2 bases at J; junction bases unmatched: 11. This CDR3 is 18 amino acids long. Here the CDR3 DNA reads TGTGCCAGCAGCTTAGACGAAGTAACTAGCGGGCCGCAAGAGACCCAGTACTTC. Residues: CASSLDEVTSGPQETQYF.

This clonotype was found a few times. This rearrangement joins TRBV9 to TRBJ1-2, with D perhaps TRBD1 (5 bases). Germline V gives CDR1 SGDLS, CDR2 YYNGEE. The germline V and J ends were trimmed by 3 bases and 8 bases, with 20 bases remaining between them. The CDR3 spans 15 residues. The CDR3 here is CASSGTGTPREGYTF. The CDR3 DNA reads TGTGCCAGCAGCGGTACCGGGACTCCTAGAGAGGGCTACACCTTC. The full variable domain, in which reference TRBV9 and TRBJ1-2 provide the parts outside the CDR3, is DSGVTQTPKHLITATGQRVTLRCSPRSGDLSVYWYQQSLDQGLQFLIQYYNGEERAKGNILERFSAQQFPDLHSELNLSSLELGDSALYFCASSGTGTPREGYTFGSGTRLTVV.

The chain is built from TRBV27 and TRBJ1-5; 7 bases fit TRBD1. CDR3 length equals 14 residues. With 5 bases clipped from V and 7 bases from J, the junction kept 8 bases outside the gene matches. The germline V gene has CDR1 MNHEY and CDR2 SMNVEV (reference sequence). The CDR3 region is CASSPGPGGQPQHF. The CDR3 nucleotides read TGTGCCAGCAGTCCTGGCCCAGGGGGACAGCCCCAGCATTTT.

This clonotype appeared a single time. This chain uses TRBV6-6 with TRBJ2-7; D is unresolved. The ends were cut back, 2 bases at V and 0 bases at J, with 11 bases in the middle. The CDR3 is made up of 15 amino acids. Germline loops: CDR1 MNHNY, CDR2 SVGAGI (reference sequence). As DNA, the CDR3 is TGTGCCAGCAGTTACCCCAAAGGGATCTCCTACGAGCAGTACTTC. Protein sequence: CASSYPKGISYEQYF.

V gene TRBV6-6 combines with J gene TRBJ1-5; 10 bases line up with TRBD1. Germline CDR1 is MNHNY and CDR2 is SVGAGI (reference sequence). V shed 2 bases, J shed 5 bases, and the junction held 12 bases outside the gene matches. CDR3 length: 18 residues. The CDR3 loop reads CASSYTPPGTGEDQPQHF. The CDR3 coding sequence is TGTGCCAGCAGTTACACCCCCCCGGGGACAGGGGAGGATCAGCCCCAGCATTTT.

The chain couples TRBV4-3 to TRBJ2-3; D might be TRBD1 (5 bases). The CDR3 is made up of 16 amino acids. Germline CDR1 is LGHNA and CDR2 is YSLEER. Between the trimmed V and J ends, which lost 1 base and 4 bases, there was a span of 15 bases. The CDR3 bases are TGCGCCAGCAGCCAAGTGGGGTCCGTGGGGCCAGATACGCAGTATTTT. This translates into CASSQVGSVGPDTQYF.

This chain connects TRBV6-5 to TRBJ1-5; D possibly corresponds to TRBD1 (5 bases). The germline V gene encodes CDR1 MNHEY and CDR2 SVGAGI. Trimming cost V 6 bases and J 0 bases, with 21 bases left between them. The CDR3 runs to 18 residues. CDR3 bases: TGTGCCAGCAGCCCCCGGGACCCCCAGGGTTATAGCAATCAGCCCCAGCATTTT. Its protein is CASSPRDPQGYSNQPQHF.

The chain couples TRBV12-3 or TRBV12-4 to TRBJ2-5; TRBD1 aligns across 11 bases. CDR3 length: 15 amino acids. V was clipped by 6 bases and J by 5 bases; unmatched bases: 8. The CDR3 region is CASRILDRGLETQYF. DNA for the CDR3: TGTGCCAGCAGAATATTGGACAGGGGGCTTGAGACCCAGTACTTC.